This entry is about one T cell receptor beta chain. This sample was taken from a study of blood T cell repertoires in COVID-19. Study as a whole: T cells, B-cell-depleted T cells, or PBMCs provided the cDNA or gDNA that served as material.

Trimming removed 0 bases at V and 0 bases at J, with 24 bases between. Looked up from germline, CDR1 is LGHDT and CDR2 is YNNKEL (reference sequence). This CDR3 has 21 residues. Authors' processing steps: Using reference gene primer amplification, nucleated cell counts were estimated. Method: immunoSEQ multiplex PCR; TCRdb's copy keeps in-frame clones and lacks some. V and J calls and clone size follow that table, whereas D and trimming were derived from the DNA. The sample gives more than 200,000 clones, around 87% of which show up once; 10% is in the top ten. The sample taken for sequencing was peripheral blood. The clonotype originates from a woman aged 50 to 65 with COVID-19, enrolled during active disease. The rearrangement joins TRBV3-1 (or the pseudogene TRBV3-2) to TRBJ2-1; no reliable D call. The CDR3 DNA reads TGTGCCAGCAGCCAAGAGCCCTTTTTACCGTTCCTTCGGAGCTCCTACAATGAGCAGTTCTTC. Its translation: CASSQEPFLPFLRSSYNEQFF.